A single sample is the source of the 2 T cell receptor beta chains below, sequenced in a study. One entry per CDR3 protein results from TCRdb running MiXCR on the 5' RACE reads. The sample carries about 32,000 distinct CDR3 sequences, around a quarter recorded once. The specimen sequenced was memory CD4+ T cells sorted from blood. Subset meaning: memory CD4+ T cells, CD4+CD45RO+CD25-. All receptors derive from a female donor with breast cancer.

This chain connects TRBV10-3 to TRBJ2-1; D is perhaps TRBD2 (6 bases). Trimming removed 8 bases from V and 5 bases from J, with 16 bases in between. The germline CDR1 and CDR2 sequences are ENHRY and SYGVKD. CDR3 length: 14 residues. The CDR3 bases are TGTGCCATCGGGCTAGCCCGACTAGACAATGAGCAGTTCTTC. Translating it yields CAIGLARLDNEQFF.

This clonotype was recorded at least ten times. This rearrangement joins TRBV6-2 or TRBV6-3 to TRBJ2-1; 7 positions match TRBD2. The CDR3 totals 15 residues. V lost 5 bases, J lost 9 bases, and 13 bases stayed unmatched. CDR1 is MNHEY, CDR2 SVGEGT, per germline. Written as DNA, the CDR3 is TGTGCCAGCAGTACCTTGGCGGGAGCGCGGAGTGAGCAGTTCTTC. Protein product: CASSTLAGARSEQFF.